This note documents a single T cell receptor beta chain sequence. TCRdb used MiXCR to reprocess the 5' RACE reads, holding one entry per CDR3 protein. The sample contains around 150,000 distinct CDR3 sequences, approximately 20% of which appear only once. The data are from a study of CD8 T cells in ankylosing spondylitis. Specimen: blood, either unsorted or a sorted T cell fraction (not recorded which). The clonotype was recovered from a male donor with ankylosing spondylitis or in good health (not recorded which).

CDR3 coding DNA: TGTGCCACCGTTGGAAAGGGTTATAGCAATCAGCCCCAGCATTTT. This gives the protein CATVGKGYSNQPQHF. V usage is TRBV28 and J usage is TRBJ1-5; the D is unclear. The V and J ends lost 10 bases and 0 bases respectively, with 16 bases between them. Germline CDR1 and CDR2: MDHEN and SYDVKM. This CDR3 is built from 15 residues. Drawing the rest from reference TRBV28 and TRBJ1-5, the complete variable domain is DVKVTQSSRYLVKRTGEKVFLECVQDMDHENMFWYRQDPGLGLRLIYFSYDVKMKEKGDIPEGYSVSREKKERFSLILESASTNQTSMYLCATVGKGYSNQPQHFGDGTRLSIL.